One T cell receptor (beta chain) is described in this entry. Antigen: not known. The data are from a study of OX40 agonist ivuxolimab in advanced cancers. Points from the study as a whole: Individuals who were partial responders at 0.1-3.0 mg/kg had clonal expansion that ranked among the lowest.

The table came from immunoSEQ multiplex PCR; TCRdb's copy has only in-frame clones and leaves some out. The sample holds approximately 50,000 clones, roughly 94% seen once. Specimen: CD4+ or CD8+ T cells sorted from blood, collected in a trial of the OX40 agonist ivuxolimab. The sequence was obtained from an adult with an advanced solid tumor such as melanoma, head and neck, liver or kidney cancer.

The CDR3 spells CASSEGGSSYEQYF. The CDR3 nucleotides are TGCGCCAGCAGTGAAGGGGGAAGCTCCTACGAGCAGTACTTC. The V call is TRBV10-1, the J call TRBJ2-7, with D perhaps matching TRBD1 (6 bases). CDR3 length: 14 residues. V was trimmed by 3 bases and J by 0 bases, leaving 9 bases between them. Germline V CDR1 and CDR2: WNHNN, SYGVQD (reference sequence).